This record looks at one T cell receptor beta chain sequence and its context. This record belongs to a study of blood T cell repertoires in COVID-19. The CDR3 runs to 12 residues. J gave up 3 bases and V 5 bases, and 1 base lay outside the gene matches. Germline V CDR1 and CDR2: WNHNN, SYGVQD (reference sequence). TCRdb's copy holds only in-frame clones and misses some; the assay was immunoSEQ multiplex PCR. The sample holds roughly 150,000 clones, around nine tenths seen once. The chain has TRBV10-1 and TRBJ2-7; 7 bases align to TRBD2. The receptor was isolated from a woman in her 70s with acute or convalescent COVID-19. The sequenced sample consisted of peripheral blood. CDR3 bases: TGCGCCAGCAGTCCGGGAGGCTACGAGCAGTACTTC. Its protein is CASSPGGYEQYF.